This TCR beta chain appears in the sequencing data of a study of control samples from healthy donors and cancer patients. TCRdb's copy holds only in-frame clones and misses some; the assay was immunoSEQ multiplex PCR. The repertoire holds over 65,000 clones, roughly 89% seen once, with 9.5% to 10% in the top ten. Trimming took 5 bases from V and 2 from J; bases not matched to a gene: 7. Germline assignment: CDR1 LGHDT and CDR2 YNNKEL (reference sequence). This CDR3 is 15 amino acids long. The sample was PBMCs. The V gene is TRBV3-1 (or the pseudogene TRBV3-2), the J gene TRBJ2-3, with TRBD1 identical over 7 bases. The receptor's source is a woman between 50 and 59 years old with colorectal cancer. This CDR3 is CASSETGFSTDTQYF. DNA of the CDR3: TGTGCCAGCAGCGAGACAGGGTTTTCCACAGATACGCAGTATTTT.